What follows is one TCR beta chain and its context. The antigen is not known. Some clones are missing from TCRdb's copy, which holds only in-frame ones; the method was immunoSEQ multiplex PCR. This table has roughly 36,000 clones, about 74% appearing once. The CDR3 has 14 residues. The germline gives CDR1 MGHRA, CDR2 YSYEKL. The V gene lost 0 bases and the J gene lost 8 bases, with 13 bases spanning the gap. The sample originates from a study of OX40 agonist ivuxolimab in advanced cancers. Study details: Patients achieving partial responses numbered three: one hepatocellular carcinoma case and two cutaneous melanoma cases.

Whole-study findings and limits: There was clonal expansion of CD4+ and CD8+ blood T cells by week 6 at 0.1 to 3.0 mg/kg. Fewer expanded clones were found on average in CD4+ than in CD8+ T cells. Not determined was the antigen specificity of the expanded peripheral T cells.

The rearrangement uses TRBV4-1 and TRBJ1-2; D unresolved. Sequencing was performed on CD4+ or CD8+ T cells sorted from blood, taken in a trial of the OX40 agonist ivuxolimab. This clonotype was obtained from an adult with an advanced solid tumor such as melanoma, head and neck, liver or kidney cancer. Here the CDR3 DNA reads TGCGCCAGCAGCCAAGATTTGCCACTTCGGGGCTACACCTTC. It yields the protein CASSQDLPLRGYTF.